The 4 T cell receptor beta chains given below trace back to one sample, sequenced in a study of PD-1 blockade in mismatch repair-deficient tumors. Assay: immunoSEQ multiplex PCR; the TCRdb copy retains only in-frame clones and omits some. The sample includes about 120,000 clones, around 83% of them seen just once. The sample in question was peripheral blood, obtained 44 weeks after starting pembrolizumab. The receptors were gathered from an adult with mismatch repair-deficient cancer.

The genes are TRBV7-9 and TRBJ2-7, with D perhaps TRBD1 (5 bases). V was shortened by 1 base and J by 5 bases, with 9 bases between the two germline ends. Per the germline V gene, CDR1 is SEHNR and CDR2 is FQNEAQ (reference sequence). This CDR3 is built from 13 residues. The DNA for the CDR3 is TGTGCCAGCAGCTTAGGGCAAGGGGACGAGCAGTACTTC. This translates into CASSLGQGDEQYF.

This clone was detected only a few times. The chain combines TRBV5-1 with TRBJ2-7; the match to TRBD2 covers 7 bases. CDR3 length: 14 residues. Germline V gene lookup returns CDR1 SGHRS and CDR2 YFSETQ. The J segment lost 4 bases and the V segment lost 0 bases, leaving 4 bases of the junction unmatched. CDR3 sequence reads: CASSLGTRAYEQYF. Written as DNA, the CDR3 is TGCGCCAGCAGCTTGGGGACTAGGGCGTACGAGCAGTACTTC.

This clone occurred once. The chain carries TRBV10-1 and TRBJ1-1, with D unclear. V was pared by 3 bases and J by 4 bases, with 9 bases between. This CDR3 has 13 amino acids. Germline V gene sequence: CDR1 WNHNN, CDR2 SYGVQD (reference sequence). For the CDR3, the DNA is TGCGCCAGCAGTGACTACCTAGGCACTGAAGCTTTCTTT. Translated: CASSDYLGTEAFF.

The chain's CDR3 is CASSFGGTSSYEQYF. Written as DNA, the CDR3 is TGTGCCAGCAGTTTCGGCGGGACGTCCTCCTACGAGCAGTACTTC. V usage is TRBV27 and J usage is TRBJ2-7, with a weak D call TRBD2 (6 bases). Germline lookup yields CDR1 MNHEY and CDR2 SMNVEV (reference sequence). This CDR3 spans 15 amino acids. Between the trimmed V and J ends, which lost 3 bases and 0 bases, there was a span of 12 bases.